The 9 T cell receptor beta chains given below trace back to one sample, sequenced in a study of T cells in Graves' hyperthyroidism and ophthalmopathy. Regions amplified from RNA transcripts were the TCR beta CDR3 regions. Researchers ran a first-round RT-PCR on the TCR CDR3 using the HTBI primer set. TCRdb processed the multiplex PCR reads anew with MiXCR; each CDR3 protein has one entry. The data show approximately 300,000 distinct CDR3 sequences, roughly 19% seen once. Sequencing was done on a sample of blood. Receptors originate from a man aged 45-60 years with Graves' ophthalmopathy.

This clonotype was recorded at least ten times. This chain joins TRBV3-1 and TRBJ2-1, with unresolved D. Germline CDR1 reads LGHDT; CDR2 reads YNNKEL (reference sequence). The CDR3 has 13 residues. Trimming left V 0 bases short and J 10 bases short, with 10 bases between. CDR3 bases: TGTGCCAGCAGCCAAGACACACCCGGGGAGCAGTTCTTC. Amino acids: CASSQDTPGEQFF.

This clonotype was detected many times. The CDR3 bases are TGTGCCAGCAGTTTAGAGGGGGCTCGGGATACGCAGTATTTT. Amino acid sequence: CASSLEGARDTQYF. This chain connects TRBV12-3 or TRBV12-4 to TRBJ2-3, with TRBD1 identical over 7 bases. With 1 base clipped from V and 6 bases from J, the junction kept 4 bases outside the gene matches. This CDR3 has 14 residues.

The CDR3 nucleotides are TGTGCCAGCAGCCTACCCGGCCGGGAGCAGTTCTTC. Protein sequence: CASSLPGREQFF. The chain combines TRBV7-3 with TRBJ2-1, with D unresolved. The germline gives CDR1 SGHTA, CDR2 FQGTGA. V was pared by 5 bases and J by 10 bases, with 12 bases between. There are 12 residues in the CDR3.

This chain joins TRBV5-1 and TRBJ2-2, with 10 nucleotides matching TRBD2. The CDR3 contains 17 residues. Looked up from germline, CDR1 is SGHRS and CDR2 is YFSETQ. The V segment lost 1 base and the J segment 0 bases; nucleotides outside the gene matches: 3. The CDR3 protein is CASSLLAGGPNTGELFF. CDR3 sequence (DNA): TGCGCCAGCAGCTTGTTAGCGGGAGGACCGAACACCGGGGAGCTGTTTTTT. Based on the CDR3 plus reference TRBV5-1 and TRBJ2-2, the full variable domain is KAGVTQTPRYLIKTRGQQVTLSCSPISGHRSVSWYQQTPGQGLQFLFEYFSETQRNKGNFPGRFSGRQFSNSRSEMNVSTLELGDSALYLCASSLLAGGPNTGELFFGEGSRLTVL.

This clonotype has at least ten counts. This sequence joins TRBV28 and TRBJ2-1; D is perhaps TRBD1 (5 bases). The CDR3 is made up of 13 amino acids. Germline CDR1 is MDHEN and CDR2 is SYDVKM. V shed 7 bases and J shed 3 bases, with 10 bases lying between them. CDR3 sequence reads: CASKNRFYNEQFF. The CDR3 DNA follows: TGTGCCAGCAAGAACAGGTTCTACAATGAGCAGTTCTTC. Complete variable domain (other parts from reference TRBV28 and TRBJ2-1): DVKVTQSSRYLVKRTGEKVFLECVQDMDHENMFWYRQDPGLGLRLIYFSYDVKMKEKGDIPEGYSVSREKKERFSLILESASTNQTSMYLCASKNRFYNEQFFGPGTRLTVL.

The J gene is TRBJ2-3, the V gene TRBV20-1; 7 nucleotides align to TRBD2. The V gene end was trimmed by 0 bases and the J gene end by 4 bases; junction bases not matched to a gene: 10. This CDR3 is built from 16 residues. Germline V gene sequence: CDR1 DFQATT, CDR2 SNEGSKA (reference sequence). This CDR3 reads CSAREPSGKGADTQYF. In DNA form, the CDR3 reads TGCAGTGCTAGAGAACCCAGCGGGAAAGGAGCAGATACGCAGTATTTT.

This clonotype was observed a few times. This may be a read error, as it is one base from a much larger clone. The chain couples TRBV28 to TRBJ1-1, with D unclear. CDR1 and CDR2 from the germline V gene are MDHEN and SYDVKM. CDR3 length equals 14 residues. V lost 6 bases, J lost 1 base, and 12 bases lay in between. The CDR3 DNA is TGTGCCAGCAGGCGGGCGACGGCGAACACTGAAGCTTTCTTT. This codes for CASRRATANTEAFF.

This clonotype was detected many times. The rearrangement joins TRBV20-1 to TRBJ2-3, with 7 bases lining up with TRBD2. V dropped 6 bases and J dropped 4; count of bases not matched to a gene: 7. Germline CDR1 and CDR2: DFQATT and SNEGSKA (reference sequence). The CDR3 has 13 residues. The CDR3 DNA reads as TGCAGTGCCCCAGCGGGAAGGGCAGATACGCAGTATTTT. It yields the protein CSAPAGRADTQYF.

This clonotype has only a few counts. The CDR3 sequence: CASSPPVGRQNEQYF. CDR3 bases: TGTGCCAGCTCACCACCGGTCGGACGGCAGAACGAGCAGTACTTC. The chain couples TRBV18 to TRBJ2-7; D is unresolved. From germline, CDR1 is KGHSH and CDR2 LQKENI. The length of the CDR3 is 15 residues. Trimming left V 0 bases short and J 5 bases short, with 14 bases between.